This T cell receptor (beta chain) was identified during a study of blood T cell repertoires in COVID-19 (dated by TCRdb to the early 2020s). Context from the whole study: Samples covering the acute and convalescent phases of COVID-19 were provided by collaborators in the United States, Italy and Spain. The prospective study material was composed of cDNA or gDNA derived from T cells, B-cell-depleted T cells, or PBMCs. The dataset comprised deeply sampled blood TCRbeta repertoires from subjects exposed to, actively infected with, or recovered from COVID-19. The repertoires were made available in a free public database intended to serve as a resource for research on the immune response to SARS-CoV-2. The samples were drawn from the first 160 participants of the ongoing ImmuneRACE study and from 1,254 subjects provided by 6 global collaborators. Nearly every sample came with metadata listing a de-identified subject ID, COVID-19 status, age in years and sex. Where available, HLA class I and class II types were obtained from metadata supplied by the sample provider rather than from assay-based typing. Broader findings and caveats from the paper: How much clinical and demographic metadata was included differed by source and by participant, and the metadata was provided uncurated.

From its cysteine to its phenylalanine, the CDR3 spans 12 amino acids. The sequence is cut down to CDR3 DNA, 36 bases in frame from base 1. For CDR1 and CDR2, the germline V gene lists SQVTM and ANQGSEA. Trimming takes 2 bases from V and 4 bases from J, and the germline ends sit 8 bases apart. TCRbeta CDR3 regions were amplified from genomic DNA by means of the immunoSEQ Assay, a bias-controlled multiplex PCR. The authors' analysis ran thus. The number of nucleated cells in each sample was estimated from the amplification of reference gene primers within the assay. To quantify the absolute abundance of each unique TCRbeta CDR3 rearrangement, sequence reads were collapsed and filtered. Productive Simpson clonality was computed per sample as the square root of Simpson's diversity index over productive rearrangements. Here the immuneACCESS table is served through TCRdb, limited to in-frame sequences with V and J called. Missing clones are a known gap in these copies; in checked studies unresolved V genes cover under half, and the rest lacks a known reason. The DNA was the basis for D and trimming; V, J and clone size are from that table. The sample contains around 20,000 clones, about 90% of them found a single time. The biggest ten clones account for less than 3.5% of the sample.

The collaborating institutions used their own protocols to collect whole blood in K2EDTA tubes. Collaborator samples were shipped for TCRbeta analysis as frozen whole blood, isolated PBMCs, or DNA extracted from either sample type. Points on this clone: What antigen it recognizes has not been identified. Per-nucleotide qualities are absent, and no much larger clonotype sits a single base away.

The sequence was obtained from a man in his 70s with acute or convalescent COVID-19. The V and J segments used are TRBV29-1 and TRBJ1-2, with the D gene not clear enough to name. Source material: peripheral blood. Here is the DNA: TGCAGCGTTGAACACAGCTTCTATGGCTACACCTTC. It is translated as CSVEHSFYGYTF.